The 17 T cell receptor beta chains presented below share a single source sample, sequenced in a study of OX40 agonist ivuxolimab in advanced cancers. TCRdb's copy holds only in-frame clones and misses some; the assay was immunoSEQ multiplex PCR. Of around 63,000 clones in the sample, approximately 91% were seen once. Sequences were derived from CD4+ or CD8+ T cells sorted from blood, sampled in a trial of the OX40 agonist ivuxolimab. These receptors were collected from an adult with an advanced solid tumor such as melanoma, head and neck, liver or kidney cancer.

The V call is TRBV30, the J call TRBJ2-7, with D unresolved. Trimming removed 2 bases from V and 2 bases from J, with 4 bases in between. CDR1 is GTSNPN, CDR2 SVGIG, per germline (reference sequence). This CDR3 has 11 amino acids. The DNA for the CDR3 is TGTGCCTGGAGTCGCCCCTACGAGCAGTACTTC. Translation: CAWSRPYEQYF.

The V gene is TRBV11-3, the J gene TRBJ2-7; 10 bases map to TRBD2. Per the germline V gene, CDR1 is SGHNT and CDR2 is YENEEA. This CDR3 comprises 14 residues. The V segment lost 3 bases and the J segment 4 bases; nucleotides outside the gene matches: 3. The CDR3 protein is CASSFPSGRYEQYF. In nucleotides, the CDR3 is TGTGCCAGCAGCTTCCCTAGCGGGAGATACGAGCAGTACTTC.

The J gene is TRBJ1-5, the V gene TRBV28; TRBD1 agrees at 7 bases. CDR3 size: 14 residues. In germline, CDR1 is MDHEN, CDR2 SYDVKM. V was clipped by 4 bases and J by 0 bases; unmatched bases: 0. CDR3 sequence (DNA): TGTGCCAGCAGTTCAGGGGGTAGCAATCAGCCCCAGCATTTT. It specifies CASSSGGSNQPQHF.

V usage is TRBV28 and J usage is TRBJ1-5; D gene unclear. CDR1 and CDR2 from the germline V gene are MDHEN and SYDVKM. Trimming removed 5 bases from V and 5 bases from J, with 13 bases in between. The CDR3 consists of 14 residues. CDR3: CASSDLRWDQPQHF. For the CDR3, the DNA is TGTGCCAGCAGTGACCTTCGGTGGGATCAGCCCCAGCATTTT. Complete variable domain (other parts from reference TRBV28 and TRBJ1-5): DVKVTQSSRYLVKRTGEKVFLECVQDMDHENMFWYRQDPGLGLRLIYFSYDVKMKEKGDIPEGYSVSREKKERFSLILESASTNQTSMYLCASSDLRWDQPQHFGDGTRLSIL.

This sequence joins TRBV27 and TRBJ2-7; weak D call: TRBD2 (7 bases). The CDR3 is made up of 16 amino acids. The ends were cut back, 0 bases at V and 9 bases at J, with 21 bases in the middle. Per germline, CDR1 MNHEY and CDR2 SMNVEV (reference sequence). The CDR3 region is CASSLSGGGPLGVQYF. In DNA, the CDR3 is TGTGCCAGCAGTTTATCAGGGGGGGGCCCGTTGGGCGTGCAGTACTTC.

The genes are TRBV19 and TRBJ1-5; D is unresolved. Trimming removed 6 bases from V and 2 bases from J, with 5 bases in between. CDR1 is LNHDA, CDR2 SQIVND, per germline (reference sequence). The CDR3 covers 12 residues. The CDR3 nucleotides are TGTGCCAGTAGGACGGGCAATCAGCCCCAGCATTTT. Amino acid sequence: CASRTGNQPQHF.

The chain couples TRBV5-1 to TRBJ2-7, with D perhaps TRBD1 or TRBD2 (6 bases each). The CDR3 is made up of 15 amino acids. From germline, CDR1 is SGHRS and CDR2 YFSETQ. The germline V and J ends were trimmed by 5 bases and 5 bases, with 20 bases remaining between them. CDR3 in amino acids: CASRRGHGPLDEQYF. DNA for the CDR3: TGCGCCAGCAGGCGGGGACACGGACCTCTCGACGAGCAGTACTTC.

This sequence joins TRBV7-9 and TRBJ1-2; 9 bases align to TRBD1. Germline loops: CDR1 SEHNR, CDR2 FQNEAQ (reference sequence). The CDR3 spans 15 residues. The J segment lost 5 bases and the V segment lost 1 base, leaving 5 bases of the junction unmatched. The CDR3 sequence is CASSLGTGGLYGYTF. The CDR3 coding sequence is TGTGCCAGCAGCTTAGGTACAGGGGGCTTATATGGCTACACCTTC.

V gene TRBV10-1 combines with J gene TRBJ2-2, with a weak D call TRBD1 (5 bases). The CDR3 is 14 amino acids. Trimming took 6 bases from V and 0 from J, leaving 8 bases between them. The germline V gene encodes CDR1 WNHNN and CDR2 SYGVQD (reference sequence). The CDR3 nucleotides read TGCGCCAGCAGAGGACACCCGAACACCGGGGAGCTGTTTTTT. This encodes CASRGHPNTGELFF.

The chain employs TRBV7-3 and TRBJ2-1; the D gene is possibly TRBD2 (5 bases). CDR3 length: 13 amino acids. Per the germline V gene, CDR1 is SGHTA and CDR2 is FQGTGA. Trimming pared 9 bases from V and 11 bases from J, leaving 20 bases between. The CDR3 sequence: CASASADTGKQFF. The CDR3 DNA sequence: TGTGCCAGTGCGTCTGCCGATACCGGGAAGCAGTTCTTC.

CDR3 sequence: CASSLYTYNEQFF. CDR3 sequence (DNA): TGTGCCAGCAGCCTGTATACCTACAATGAGCAGTTCTTC. V and J are TRBV9 and TRBJ2-1; D is ambiguous. With 4 bases removed from V and 2 bases from J, the gap between germline ends came to 7 bases. The germline gives CDR1 SGDLS, CDR2 YYNGEE. The CDR3 sequence is 13 residues long.

This chain joins TRBV6-1 and TRBJ1-4; D is uncertain. CDR1 and CDR2 (germline): MNHNS, SASEGT. Trimming pared 3 bases from V and 0 bases from J, leaving 11 bases between. This CDR3 contains 16 residues. The CDR3 DNA reads TGTGCCAGCAGTGAGAGTCCCCGGGCAACTAATGAAAAACTGTTTTTT. It translates to CASSESPRATNEKLFF.

This chain links TRBV6-5 with TRBJ1-2; a possible D gene is TRBD1 (5 bases). Between the trimmed V and J ends, which lost 1 base and 4 bases, there was a span of 16 bases. CDR1 is MNHEY, CDR2 SVGAGI, per germline. CDR3 size: 16 residues. The CDR3 sequence is CASSYFPERRGYGYTF. CDR3 bases: TGTGCCAGCAGTTACTTCCCAGAAAGAAGGGGCTATGGCTACACCTTC.

The chain has TRBV5-1 and TRBJ1-1, with TRBD1 matching over 7 bases. Germline CDR1 is SGHRS and CDR2 is YFSETQ. V was pared by 3 bases and J by 7 bases, with 9 bases of the junction left unmatched. This CDR3 contains 14 residues. CDR3 sequence reads: CASSSGTGDIEAFF. The CDR3 region has the DNA TGCGCCAGCAGCTCTGGTACAGGGGACATTGAAGCTTTCTTT.

This chain connects TRBV9 to TRBJ2-2; TRBD1 matches 9 bases. This CDR3 has 16 amino acids. Germline CDR1 reads SGDLS; CDR2 reads YYNGEE. V was pared by 3 bases and J by 4 bases, with 7 bases of the junction left unmatched. CDR3 region: CASSEPGTGTTGELFF. DNA for the CDR3: TGTGCCAGCAGCGAACCCGGGACAGGGACCACCGGGGAGCTGTTTTTT.

The chain links TRBV18 to TRBJ2-1; 8 nucleotides line up with TRBD1. Unmatched junction bases numbered 14, after V lost 6 bases and J lost 7 bases. The CDR3 covers 16 residues. Germline values: CDR1 KGHSH, CDR2 LQKENI. DNA of the CDR3: TGTGCCAGCTCCCAACCTGATCAGGGGGCTGGGAATGAGCAGTTCTTC. The encoded protein is CASSQPDQGAGNEQFF.

The CDR3 DNA reads TGTGCCAGCAGCTTGGGGCCGAACACTGAAGCTTTCTTT. Its protein product is CASSLGPNTEAFF. The chain combines TRBV5-6 with TRBJ1-1; D is unresolved. Germline V gives CDR1 SGHDT, CDR2 YYEEEE. The CDR3 length is 13 residues. V gave up 0 bases and J gave up 1 base, with 4 bases separating them.